Below, 17 T cell receptor beta chains from the same sample are listed, as sequenced in a study of T cells in Graves' hyperthyroidism and ophthalmopathy. TCR beta CDR3 region amplification was performed from RNA transcripts. The HTBI primer set served for first-round RT-PCR of the TCR CDR3. Each CDR3 protein gets one entry after TCRdb re-called the multiplex PCR reads with MiXCR. The profile shows about 350,000 distinct CDR3 sequences, over 11% of them singletons. Sequenced input: blood. The receptors here all came from a woman aged 25 to 39 with Graves' hyperthyroidism.

Ten or more counts support this clonotype. The genes are TRBV29-1 and TRBJ2-3, with TRBD2 matching 8 bases. Germline loops: CDR1 SQVTM, CDR2 ANQGSEA. V shed 5 bases and J 5 bases; nucleotides not matched to a gene: 6. The CDR3 spans 13 residues. The CDR3 nucleotides read TGCAGCGTTAGCGGGAGATTGGTAGATACGCAGTATTTT. Residues: CSVSGRLVDTQYF.

The chain employs TRBV6-2 or TRBV6-3 and TRBJ1-1; D unresolved. This CDR3 has 12 amino acids. V was trimmed by 7 bases and J by 6 bases, leaving 12 bases between them. Looked up from germline, CDR1 is MNHEY and CDR2 is SVGEGT. Written as DNA, the CDR3 is TGTGCCAGCATCGGTCAGTACGCTGAAGCTTTCTTT. This codes for CASIGQYAEAFF.

Comment on this clonotype: With a much larger clone just one base away, this may be a read error. The rearrangement uses TRBV7-6 and TRBJ2-3; 8 nucleotides match TRBD2. Germline V gene data show CDR1 as SGHVS and CDR2 as FNYEAQ. The CDR3 covers 15 residues. J was trimmed by 4 bases and V by 5 bases; bases with no gene match: 8. CDR3 nucleotide sequence: TGTGCCAGCAGCCTTAACGGGGGGGGTCCAGATACGCAGTATTTT. Residues: CASSLNGGGPDTQYF.

This clonotype occurred many times. The V call is TRBV10-3, the J call TRBJ2-5, with TRBD2 as a possible D gene (5 bases). V lost 4 bases to trimming and J lost 4 bases, with 10 bases between them. CDR1 is ENHRY and CDR2 is SYGVKD in the germline V gene. The CDR3 extends over 13 amino acids. CDR3 sequence reads: CAISGERGETQYF. The DNA for the CDR3 is TGTGCCATCAGTGGTGAACGGGGAGAGACCCAGTACTTC.

Notes on this clonotype: An end of the junction differs from the germline gene, which may be a read error. This chain uses TRBV11-2 with TRBJ1-1, with D uncertain. The CDR3 spans 13 residues. Germline CDR1 and CDR2: SGHAT and FQNNGV. The CDR3: CASSSIMNTEALF. As DNA, the CDR3 is TGTGCCAGCAGCTCTATCATGAACACTGAAGCTTTGTTT. Looking up the rest from reference TRBV11-2 and TRBJ1-1 gives the full variable domain: EAGVAQSPRYKIIEKRQSVAFWCNPISGHATLYWYQQILGQGPKLLIQFQNNGVVDDSQLPKDRFSAERLKGVDSTLKIQPAKLEDSAVYLCASSSIMNTEALFGQGTRLTVV.

CDR3 sequence reads: CASRDTSLNIQYF. In DNA, the CDR3 is TGTGCCAGCAGAGACACCTCCTTAAACATTCAGTACTTC. This chain joins TRBV6-2 or TRBV6-3 and TRBJ2-4; no firm D call. The CDR3 covers 13 residues. Trimming cost V 6 bases and J 6 bases, with 12 bases left between them. Germline V gene sequence: CDR1 MNHEY, CDR2 SVGEGT.

CDR3 sequence reads: CASSFTGTQYF. As DNA, the CDR3 is TGTGCCAGCAGCTTTACCGGGACCCAGTACTTC. The chain has TRBV11-2 and TRBJ2-5; D is ambiguous. Germline values: CDR1 SGHAT, CDR2 FQNNGV. The V end lost 3 bases, the J end lost 7 bases, and 6 bases lay between the germline ends. The CDR3 sequence is 11 residues long.

This clonotype was observed many times. The chain's CDR3 is CASSRKISNTEAFF. In DNA, the CDR3 is TGTGCCAGCAGTCGAAAGATCTCGAACACTGAAGCTTTCTTT. J is TRBJ1-1 and V is TRBV2; D gene uncertain. The germline V gene encodes CDR1 SNHLY and CDR2 FYNNEI. Deletions cut 5 bases from V and 1 base from J, with 11 bases between. The CDR3 runs 14 residues. The full variable domain, rest sourced from reference TRBV2 and TRBJ1-1, is EPEVTQTPSHQVTQMGQEVILRCVPISNHLYFYWYRQILGQKVEFLVSFYNNEISEKSEIFDDQFSVERPDGSNFTLKIRSTKLEDSAMYFCASSRKISNTEAFFGQGTRLTVV.

This CDR3 reads CASSGPGVSSYEQYF. The CDR3 nucleotides are TGTGCCAGCTCAGGGCCAGGGGTGAGCTCCTACGAGCAGTACTTC. The chain carries TRBV18 and TRBJ2-7, with D perhaps TRBD1 (6 bases). Looked up from germline, CDR1 is KGHSH and CDR2 is LQKENI. CDR3 length: 15 amino acids. Trimming shortened V by 5 bases and J by 0 bases, and 14 bases separated the two germline ends.

The gene calls are TRBV24-1 and TRBJ2-1, with 9 positions matching TRBD1. Germline CDR1 is KGHDR and CDR2 is SFDVKD. V shed 5 bases, J shed 7 bases, and the junction held 2 bases outside the gene matches. The length of the CDR3 is 13 residues. The CDR3 is CATSGQGENEQFF. CDR3 nucleotides: TGTGCCACCAGTGGACAGGGGGAAAATGAGCAGTTCTTC.

The rearrangement links TRBV10-3 to TRBJ2-3; D remains ambiguous. Per germline, CDR1 ENHRY and CDR2 SYGVKD. The CDR3 runs to 13 residues. Trimming removed 10 bases at V and 0 bases at J, with 11 bases between. CDR3 loop: CATYGTSTDTQYF. The CDR3 DNA reads as TGTGCCACTTACGGCACTAGCACAGATACGCAGTATTTT.

Concerning this clonotype itself: This may arise from a read error, as a much more abundant clone is one base away. This chain uses TRBV28 with TRBJ2-5; D remains ambiguous. This CDR3 contains 16 residues. Germline assignment: CDR1 MDHEN and CDR2 SYDVKM. CDR3 in amino acids: CASSLMYLGDQETQHF. As DNA, the CDR3 is TGTGCCAGCAGTTTAATGTATTTAGGAGACCAAGAGACCCAGCACTTC.

This clonotype was observed many times. The chain joins TRBV20-1 to TRBJ2-2, with TRBD2 matching over 7 bases. The CDR3 is 12 residues long. CDR1 and CDR2 from the germline V gene are DFQATT and SNEGSKA (reference sequence). V gave up 7 bases and J gave up 7 bases; unmatched junction bases: 6. Here the CDR3 reads CSVLALGGELFF. The CDR3 region has the DNA TGCAGTGTACTAGCGTTGGGCGGGGAGCTGTTTTTT.

This CDR3 is CASRAIEAYEQFF. CDR3 DNA: TGTGCCTCCCGGGCCATCGAAGCTTATGAGCAGTTCTTC. V gene TRBV7-9 combines with J gene TRBJ2-1, with D unclear. Germline V gene data show CDR1 as SEHNR and CDR2 as FQNEAQ (reference sequence). CDR3 length: 13 amino acids. V lost 11 bases and J lost 8, with 19 bases in between.

This clonotype was observed many times. The chain is built from TRBV28 and TRBJ2-7, with TRBD1 matching 8 bases. This CDR3 has 16 amino acids. Germline CDR1 MDHEN, CDR2 SYDVKM. With 1 base clipped from V and 3 bases from J, the junction kept 8 bases outside the gene matches. CDR3 DNA sequence: TGTGCCAGCAGTTTATATCAGGGGGCCTCACGCTACGAGCAGTACTTC. Its translation: CASSLYQGASRYEQYF.

This clonotype was picked up a small number of times. V is TRBV12-3 or TRBV12-4 and J is TRBJ2-5; D possibly uses TRBD1 or TRBD2 (6 bases each). CDR3 length: 14 amino acids. Trimming took 1 base from V and 4 from J, leaving 10 bases between them. The CDR3 spells CASSLGGAVETQYF. CDR3 nucleotides: TGTGCCAGCAGTTTAGGGGGGGCGGTAGAGACCCAGTACTTC.

J is TRBJ2-3 and V is TRBV5-4; 13 bases are shared with TRBD2. The V gene's germline CDR1 is SGHNT and CDR2 YYREEE (reference sequence). The CDR3 has 19 residues. The V and J ends lost 4 bases and 2 bases, in that order; junction bases with no gene match: 13. The CDR3 coding sequence is TGTGCCAGCAGCCCTCTAACTAGCGGGAGGGCCTTTTTCACAGATACGCAGTATTTT. Translated: CASSPLTSGRAFFTDTQYF.